What follows describes a single T cell receptor (beta chain). The data derive from a study of blood T cell repertoires in COVID-19. Authors' processing steps: Amplification with reference gene primers provided the estimates of nucleated cell counts. Measured with immunoSEQ multiplex PCR; TCRdb has only the in-frame clones, and not every one. V, J and clone size derive from that table, while D and trimming were established from the DNA sequence. The top ten hold approximately 1% of the sample, which has 390,000 or so clones, over 75% seen once. Recruits, aged roughly 18 to 95 years, lived in 24 US areas. Cohort allocation depended upon clinical history that participants reported. Resolution of symptoms, clearance, or two negative PCRs was present in recovered Cohort 3 donors. Trimming left V 6 bases short and J 3 bases short, with 18 bases between. The CDR3 totals 15 residues. Germline V lookup: CDR1 MNHEY, CDR2 SVGEGT.

This rearrangement joins TRBV6-2 or TRBV6-3 to TRBJ2-7, with a possible D match to TRBD1 (6 bases). This clonotype originated in a young man who had recovered from COVID-19. The sample comprised PBMCs or T cells enriched from blood (not recorded which). CDR3 nucleotides: TGTGCCAGCAGCTCACAGGGCCGGGGATTCTACGAGCAGTACTTC. Protein: CASSSQGRGFYEQYF.